This T cell receptor (beta chain) was retrieved from a study of control samples from healthy donors and cancer patients. The CDR3 is 16 residues long. CDR1 and CDR2 from the germline V gene are SGDLS and YYNGEE. V lost 0 bases, J lost 9 bases, and 11 bases stayed unmatched. Repertoires were generated with immunoSEQ multiplex PCR, while TCRdb's copy carries only in-frame clones and drops some. This sample carries roughly 45,000 clones, approximately 94% of them seen once, and the ten largest clones take roughly 0.8%. The specimen was PBMCs. This sequence originates from a man younger than 45 with colorectal cancer. V is TRBV9 and J is TRBJ2-4, with 8 bases fitting TRBD1. CDR3 DNA sequence: TGTGCCAGCAGCGTAGAGGCAGGGGGCTCACTAGGCATTCAGTACTTC. It translates to CASSVEAGGSLGIQYF.